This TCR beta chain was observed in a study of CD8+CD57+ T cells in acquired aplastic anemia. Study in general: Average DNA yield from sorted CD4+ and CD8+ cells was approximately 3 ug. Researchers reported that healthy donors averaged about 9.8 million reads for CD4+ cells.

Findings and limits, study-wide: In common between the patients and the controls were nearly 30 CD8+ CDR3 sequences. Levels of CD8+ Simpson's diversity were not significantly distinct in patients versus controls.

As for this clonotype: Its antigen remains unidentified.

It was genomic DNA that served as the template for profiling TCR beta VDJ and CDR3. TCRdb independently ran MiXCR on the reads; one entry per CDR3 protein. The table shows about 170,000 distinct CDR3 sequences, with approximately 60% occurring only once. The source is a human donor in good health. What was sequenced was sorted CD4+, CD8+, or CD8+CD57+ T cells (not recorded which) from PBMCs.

This CDR3 reads CASSNSGGKETQYF. The DNA for the CDR3 is TGTGCCAGCAGTAATAGCGGGGGGAAAGAGACCCAGTACTTC. The chain joins TRBV6-6 to TRBJ2-5; 10 bases line up with TRBD2. In germline, CDR1 is MNHNY, CDR2 SVGAGI (reference sequence). The CDR3 spans 14 residues. J lost 3 bases, V lost 5 bases, and 3 bases had no gene match.